This T cell receptor (beta chain) was captured by sequencing in a study of radiotherapy plus CTLA-4 blockade in lung cancer. Study conclusions and caveats: Clones of tumor-derived TCRs expanded in blood after radiotherapy plus ipilimumab.

This clone came up a few times. The antigen remains undetermined. Here immunoSEQ multiplex PCR was the method, and the copy in TCRdb shows in-frame clones only, minus some. The sample has about 98,000 clones; about 81% are singletons. Material: peripheral blood, obtained from a patient treated with radiotherapy plus ipilimumab. This receptor was taken from a human donor with non-small cell lung cancer who had a partial response to radiotherapy plus ipilimumab.

CDR3 in amino acids: CASSLTGALPEAFF. The CDR3 DNA reads TGTGCCAGCAGCTTAACAGGGGCTTTACCGGAAGCTTTCTTT. The V call is TRBV7-2, the J call TRBJ1-1; 7 bases are a match to TRBD1. The CDR3 totals 14 residues. The V segment lost 2 bases and the J segment 8 bases; nucleotides outside the gene matches: 8. The germline CDR1 and CDR2 sequences are SGHTA and FQGNSA.